This T cell receptor beta chain was identified during a study of T cells after posttransplantation cyclophosphamide. General observations from the study: Donor CD8+ memory clones often dominated recipient blood repertoires at later times.

Worth noting for this clone: Its antigen remains unidentified.

The naive gate required viable CD3+CD4+ or CD3+CD8+ cells with CCR7+CD45RA+CD45RO-CD95-CD27+CD28+ phenotype. The assay was immunoSEQ multiplex PCR, and TCRdb's table has in-frame clones only and misses some. This table holds 10,000 or so clones, about 98% found once. What was sequenced was naive CD4+ T cells sorted from PBMCs. This sequence was found in a woman aged 55-75 years in good health, CMV-negative, and a related stem cell transplant donor.

CDR3 region: CASSQEERSSEAFF. The CDR3, as DNA: TGTGCCAGCAGCCAAGAAGAGAGAAGCTCTGAAGCTTTCTTT. The chain uses TRBV14 and TRBJ1-1; D gene uncertain. Germline CDR1 SGHDN, CDR2 FVKESK. This CDR3 comprises 14 residues. The V end lost 0 bases, the J end lost 6 bases, and 11 bases lay between the germline ends.